This passage covers 32 T cell receptor beta chains from one sample sequenced in a study of a mutant IDH1 vaccine in newly diagnosed glioma. These receptors have no identified antigens. As to time point: week 47, end of study. Topical imiquimod accompanied each vaccine dose, which consisted of 300 ug of mutant IDH1 20-mer peptide. Assay: immunoSEQ multiplex PCR; the TCRdb copy retains only in-frame clones and omits some. The sample carries about 34,000 clones, more than 75% recorded once. The input for sequencing was PBMCs, taken from a glioma patient whose treatment included an IDH1 peptide vaccine. Source of these receptors: a woman under 40 with glioma.

This sequence joins TRBV19 and TRBJ1-1; D possibly corresponds to TRBD1 (5 bases). The CDR3 runs to 12 residues. Germline values: CDR1 LNHDA, CDR2 SQIVND (reference sequence). Trimming took off 3 bases at V and 13 bases at J, with 15 bases between the two ends. The CDR3 DNA is TGTGCCAGTAGTATGGGGGTTCCCGACCGTTTCTTT. Translating it yields CASSMGVPDRFF.

The chain has TRBV5-6 and TRBJ2-5, with 11 bases identical to TRBD2. The CDR3 loop spans 15 amino acids. V was pared by 6 bases and J by 5 bases, with 9 bases of the junction left unmatched. Germline V lookup: CDR1 SGHDT, CDR2 YYEEEE. CDR3 loop: CASILTSGGSETQYF. For the CDR3, the DNA is TGTGCCAGCATCCTAACTAGCGGGGGATCGGAGACCCAGTACTTC.

The chain employs TRBV19 and TRBJ1-5, with 7 bases that match TRBD1. Germline V gene lookup returns CDR1 LNHDA and CDR2 SQIVND (reference sequence). The CDR3 spans 16 residues. Unmatched junction bases numbered 8, after V lost 5 bases and J lost 1 base. CDR3 sequence (DNA): TGTGCCAGTAGTCAGGGACAGTTGTCGAGCAATCAGCCCCAGCATTTT. The encoded protein is CASSQGQLSSNQPQHF.

The chain employs TRBV5-1 and TRBJ1-4; the match to TRBD1 covers 7 bases. Germline loops: CDR1 SGHRS, CDR2 YFSETQ. This CDR3 comprises 14 residues. Germline trimming cut 4 bases from V and 8 bases from J; bases unmatched to any gene: 8. CDR3 bases: TGCGCCAGCAGCAACCGACAGGGAGGGGAAAAACTGTTTTTT. Its protein is CASSNRQGGEKLFF.

This chain links TRBV19 with TRBJ2-5; 8 nucleotides align to TRBD2. Per germline, CDR1 LNHDA and CDR2 SQIVND (reference sequence). This CDR3 has 15 amino acids. After removal of 4 bases from V and 1 base from J, the junction contained 5 bases not matched to a gene. CDR3 DNA sequence: TGTGCCAGTAGTAACCGGGGGGGCCCCCAAGAGACCCAGTACTTC. This translates into CASSNRGGPQETQYF.

The V and J genes are TRBV12-5 and TRBJ2-1; D ambiguous. This CDR3 is 13 amino acids long. CDR1 is LGHNT and CDR2 is FRNRAP in the germline V gene. The V gene lost 0 bases and the J gene lost 3 bases, with 3 bases spanning the gap. The CDR3 sequence: CASGLVGYNEQFF. As DNA, the CDR3 is TGTGCTAGTGGTTTGGTAGGCTACAATGAGCAGTTCTTC.

This clone has just one count. The chain is built from TRBV5-5 and TRBJ2-6; 10 bases align to TRBD1. The junction had 4 bases not matched to a gene; V was cut back by 5 bases and J by 2 bases. The CDR3 is 16 amino acids. The germline CDR1 and CDR2 sequences are SGHKS and YYEKEE (reference sequence). The CDR3 sequence: CASRGGQGAGANVLTF. The CDR3, as DNA: TGTGCCAGCAGAGGAGGACAGGGGGCTGGGGCCAACGTCCTGACTTTC.

The chain joins TRBV7-2 to TRBJ1-2, with D possibly TRBD1 on 6 matching bases. Looked up from germline, CDR1 is SGHTA and CDR2 is FQGNSA. V gave up 7 bases and J gave up 4 bases, with 22 bases separating them. This CDR3 comprises 16 residues. The CDR3: CASNLKPTGTRYGYTF. The CDR3 DNA reads as TGTGCCAGCAACCTAAAACCTACCGGGACACGCTATGGCTACACCTTC.

The chain uses TRBV7-8 and TRBJ1-1, with D possibly being TRBD1 (5 bases). V was cut by 4 bases and J by 6 bases, with 18 bases left in between. CDR1 is SGHVS, CDR2 FQNEAQ, per germline. CDR3 size: 15 residues. The CDR3 sequence: CASSSPDTGDSEAFF. In DNA form, the CDR3 reads TGTGCCAGCAGCTCCCCGGACACCGGGGACTCTGAAGCTTTCTTT.

The chain is built from TRBV6-5 and TRBJ1-2; 8 positions agree with TRBD1. The CDR3 has 14 amino acids. The V gene's germline CDR1 is MNHEY and CDR2 SVGAGI. V was pared by 4 bases and J by 5 bases, with 6 bases of the junction left unmatched. DNA for the CDR3: TGTGCCAGCAGTTCTCCGACAGGGGAATATGGCTACACCTTC. This sequence encodes CASSSPTGEYGYTF.

The chain recombines TRBV19 with TRBJ1-2; D perhaps matches TRBD1 (5 bases). Trimming took off 5 bases at V and 7 bases at J, with 14 bases between the two ends. This CDR3 has 13 amino acids. CDR1 LNHDA and CDR2 SQIVND come from the germline V gene (reference sequence). The CDR3 spells CASSPDKSGGYTF. Here the CDR3 DNA reads TGTGCCAGTAGTCCGGACAAGAGTGGTGGCTACACCTTC. Drawing the rest from reference TRBV19 and TRBJ1-2, the complete variable domain is DGGITQSPKYLFRKEGQNVTLSCEQNLNHDAMYWYRQDPGQGLRLIYYSQIVNDFQKGDIAEGYSVSREKKESFPLTVTSAQKNPTAFYLCASSPDKSGGYTFGSGTRLTVV.

The V and J genes are TRBV7-2 and TRBJ1-1; D gene uncertain. The V and J ends lost 4 bases and 6 bases respectively, with 12 bases between them. CDR3 length: 13 amino acids. Germline values: CDR1 SGHTA, CDR2 FQGNSA. The CDR3: CASSSLLSAEAFF. CDR3 sequence (DNA): TGTGCCAGCAGCTCCCTCCTGTCGGCTGAAGCTTTCTTT.

This sequence joins TRBV4-3 and TRBJ1-1; D uncertain. CDR1 and CDR2 (germline): LGHNA, YSLEER. The V gene lost 0 bases and the J gene lost 3 bases, with 8 bases spanning the gap. CDR3 length equals 14 residues. In DNA form, the CDR3 reads TGCGCCAGCAGCCAAGAGCCGTGGGACACTGAAGCTTTCTTT. As protein: CASSQEPWDTEAFF.

The chain carries TRBV19 and TRBJ1-1; a possible D gene is TRBD1 (5 bases). The CDR3 loop spans 16 amino acids. Trimming stripped 3 bases from V and 7 bases from J, with 21 bases between. Germline assignment: CDR1 LNHDA and CDR2 SQIVND (reference sequence). CDR3 DNA: TGTGCCAGTAGTATTGACCCCCGGGACCAACGGAGTGAAGCTTTCTTT. Protein sequence: CASSIDPRDQRSEAFF.

This clone was seen more than once but under ten times. The chain combines TRBV29-1 with TRBJ1-2; D not certain. The germline V gene has CDR1 SQVTM and CDR2 ANQGSEA. This CDR3 is 11 amino acids long. Trimming left V 6 bases short and J 0 bases short, with 5 bases between. For the CDR3, the DNA is TGCAGCGTGGCTGCTAACTATGGCTACACCTTC. Translated, it gives CSVAANYGYTF.

The V and J genes are TRBV7-2 and TRBJ1-5, with D possibly matching TRBD1 (5 bases). The CDR3 is 12 amino acids. Germline V gene lookup returns CDR1 SGHTA and CDR2 FQGNSA. V was pared by 5 bases and J by 10 bases, with 12 bases between. CDR3 amino acids: CASSNQGRPQHF. DNA of the CDR3: TGTGCCAGCAGCAACCAGGGCCGCCCCCAGCATTTT.

The genes are TRBV4-2 and TRBJ2-7, with 10 nucleotides matching TRBD2. The CDR3 spans 18 residues. The germline CDR1 and CDR2 sequences are LGHNA and YNFKEQ. The J segment lost 2 bases and the V segment lost 1 base, leaving 11 bases of the junction unmatched. The CDR3 region has the DNA TGTGCCAGCAGCCAAGCTCTCTCGATTAGCGGGGGGACCTACGAGCAGTACTTC. This encodes CASSQALSISGGTYEQYF.

The chain has TRBV5-1 and TRBJ1-5; a possible D gene is TRBD1 (5 bases). V was clipped by 0 bases and J by 1 base, with 23 bases between them. Germline CDR1 SGHRS, CDR2 YFSETQ. The CDR3 is 20 amino acids. The CDR3 sequence is CASSLDDGRENIKSNQPQHF. The CDR3 nucleotides are TGCGCCAGCAGCTTGGACGATGGCAGGGAAAATATAAAGAGCAATCAGCCCCAGCATTTT.

The genes are TRBV27 and TRBJ1-2; weak D call: TRBD1 (5 bases). CDR3 length: 13 residues. The V end lost 2 bases, the J end lost 5 bases, and 9 bases lay between the germline ends. The germline gives CDR1 MNHEY, CDR2 SMNVEV (reference sequence). Here the CDR3 reads CASSLKGSYGYTF. The CDR3 DNA follows: TGTGCCAGCAGTTTAAAGGGGAGTTATGGCTACACCTTC.

The chain couples TRBV10-3 to TRBJ2-7; D may be TRBD1 (5 bases). Germline V lookup: CDR1 ENHRY, CDR2 SYGVKD. The CDR3 loop spans 15 amino acids. Deletions cut 6 bases from V and 0 bases from J, with 15 bases between. In DNA, the CDR3 is TGTGCCATCAGACCCACTGACAGTAGCTCCTACGAGCAGTACTTC. This codes for CAIRPTDSSSYEQYF.

CDR3 bases: TGTGCCAGCAGTCCCCTCCGGGGCGGGGAGCTGTTTTTT. Its translation: CASSPLRGGELFF. The V call is TRBV27, the J call TRBJ2-2; D is possibly TRBD2 (5 bases). V was cut by 5 bases and J by 7 bases, with 11 bases left in between. Germline V gene lookup returns CDR1 MNHEY and CDR2 SMNVEV (reference sequence). The CDR3 contains 13 residues.

Here the CDR3 reads CAISGVNEQYF. The DNA of the CDR3 is TGTGCCATCAGTGGGGTCAACGAGCAGTACTTC. V is TRBV10-3 and J is TRBJ2-7, with D unclear. The germline V gene has CDR1 ENHRY and CDR2 SYGVKD. Trimming removed 4 bases from V and 5 bases from J, with 6 bases in between. The CDR3 spans 11 residues.

The genes are TRBV6-1 and TRBJ1-4; 7 bases map to TRBD1. CDR1 and CDR2 (germline): MNHNS, SASEGT. This CDR3 is 14 amino acids long. V lost 4 bases and J lost 8; bases outside the gene matches: 7. CDR3 in DNA: TGTGCCAGCAGTGCGAGGCGGGACAGCGAAAAACTGTTTTTT. Protein product: CASSARRDSEKLFF.

The rearrangement links TRBV5-4 to TRBJ1-2; 10 bases match TRBD1. The CDR3 is made up of 15 amino acids. With V trimmed by 4 bases and J by 2 bases, 5 bases remained unmatched. The germline V gene has CDR1 SGHNT and CDR2 YYREEE (reference sequence). The chain's CDR3 is CASSRGTGANYGYTF. The CDR3 DNA follows: TGTGCCAGCAGCCGCGGGACAGGGGCCAACTATGGCTACACCTTC.

The chain is built from TRBV10-3 and TRBJ2-5, with unresolved D. Trimming left V 0 bases short and J 3 bases short, with 11 bases between. CDR1 and CDR2 from the germline V gene are ENHRY and SYGVKD. The CDR3 has 15 amino acids. The CDR3 region has the DNA TGTGCCATCAGTGAGTCGAATGGGGTAGAAGAGACCCAGTACTTC. The encoded protein is CAISESNGVEETQYF.

The chain recombines TRBV5-1 with TRBJ1-2; D call uncertain. The CDR3 is 13 amino acids. Trimming removed 0 bases at V and 5 bases at J, with 8 bases between. Germline-derived CDR1 and CDR2 are SGHRS and YFSETQ. In nucleotides, the CDR3 is TGCGCCAGCAGCTTGGAGACACGGTATGGCTACACCTTC. Translating gives CASSLETRYGYTF. The full variable domain, in which reference TRBV5-1 and TRBJ1-2 provide the parts outside the CDR3, is KAGVTQTPRYLIKTRGQQVTLSCSPISGHRSVSWYQQTPGQGLQFLFEYFSETQRNKGNFPGRFSGRQFSNSRSEMNVSTLELGDSALYLCASSLETRYGYTFGSGTRLTVV.

The V call is TRBV19, the J call TRBJ1-2; possible D gene TRBD1, 6 bases. V dropped 1 base and J dropped 3 bases, with 12 bases sitting between them. Germline loops: CDR1 LNHDA, CDR2 SQIVND (reference sequence). The CDR3 totals 15 residues. The CDR3 spells CASSIGGGADYGYTF. CDR3 nucleotide sequence: TGTGCCAGTAGTATAGGCGGGGGCGCGGACTATGGCTACACCTTC.

The chain couples TRBV7-9 to TRBJ2-7; possibly TRBD1 or TRBD2 for D (5 bases each). The CDR3 is 14 residues long. V was pared by 5 bases and J by 4 bases, with 15 bases between. Germline V CDR1 and CDR2: SEHNR, FQNEAQ (reference sequence). CDR3 in amino acids: CASSPPEGWYEQYF. In DNA form, the CDR3 reads TGTGCCAGCAGCCCCCCCGAGGGGTGGTACGAGCAGTACTTC.

The genes are TRBV2 and TRBJ2-3; D might be TRBD1 (8 bases). CDR3 length: 15 amino acids. Per germline, CDR1 SNHLY and CDR2 FYNNEI. V was trimmed by 6 bases and J by 4 bases, leaving 17 bases between them. DNA of the CDR3: TGTGCCAGCAGCGACACAGGGGGGGTGGCAGATACGCAGTATTTT. This gives the protein CASSDTGGVADTQYF.

The J gene is TRBJ1-1, the V gene TRBV10-1; D unresolved. The CDR3 length is 14 residues. V dropped 5 bases and J dropped 1 base, with 11 bases sitting between them. Germline CDR1 is WNHNN and CDR2 is SYGVQD (reference sequence). For the CDR3, the DNA is TGCGCCAGCAGTCGAGACACCTCGAACACTGAAGCTTTCTTT. Protein sequence: CASSRDTSNTEAFF.

The sample holds one count of this clone. The CDR3 nucleotides read TGTGCCAGCAGTTCTACTCCTGGCAGACTACTCTATGGCTACACCTTC. Translated, it gives CASSSTPGRLLYGYTF. The chain has TRBV6-5 and TRBJ1-2; no reliable D call. With 4 bases removed from V and 4 bases from J, the gap between germline ends came to 19 bases. CDR1 and CDR2 (germline): MNHEY, SVGAGI. The CDR3 loop spans 16 amino acids.

This chain joins TRBV6-5 and TRBJ2-7; D is perhaps TRBD1 (6 bases). Trimming shortened V by 7 bases and J by 4 bases, and 11 bases separated the two germline ends. Germline V gene sequence: CDR1 MNHEY, CDR2 SVGAGI. This CDR3 contains 12 residues. As DNA, the CDR3 is TGTGCCAGCAAAGGGACAAAGTACGAGCAGTACTTC. Protein sequence: CASKGTKYEQYF.